This paragraph reports one TCR beta chain. What it binds is unknown. The sample comes from a study of cytomegalovirus exposure and HLA in healthy donors. The PCR was carried out with 60 Vbeta primers and 13 Jbeta primers. Produced via immunoSEQ multiplex PCR; TCRdb's table is partial and in-frame only. The sample carries some 150,000 clones, roughly 9.8% recorded once. V shed 3 bases and J 0 bases; nucleotides not matched to a gene: 5. The CDR3 has 15 amino acids. In germline, CDR1 is SGDLS, CDR2 YYNGEE. Whole-study findings and limits: An ancestry cluster, one associated with Asian ancestry, reportedly showed fewer N-insertions than the approximately 650-donor mean in a later analysis. In vitro, a few CMV-associated chains proved specific for CMV antigens. CMV serostatus was the sole immune exposure information available.

This chain uses TRBV9 with TRBJ2-7; 8 bases align to TRBD2. The TCR comes from a man in his forties or fifties in good health and CMV-seronegative. Sequenced material: PBMCs. The CDR3 protein is CASSAGGGISYEQYF. CDR3 in DNA: TGTGCCAGCAGCGCCGGGGGGGGTATCTCCTACGAGCAGTACTTC.